A single sample is the source of the 25 T cell receptor beta chains below, sequenced in a study of blood T cell repertoires in COVID-19. The data were produced by immunoSEQ multiplex PCR, yet TCRdb's version contains in-frame clones alone and is incomplete. The data show more than 150,000 clones, more than 70% seen once. Sequences were obtained from peripheral blood. The source of these receptors is a man younger than 35 with active or convalescent COVID-19.

The chain has TRBV5-5 and TRBJ1-5, with 9 bases fitting TRBD1. With 3 bases clipped from V and 6 bases from J, the junction kept 4 bases outside the gene matches. The germline gives CDR1 SGHKS, CDR2 YYEKEE (reference sequence). This CDR3 contains 14 residues. The CDR3 DNA reads TGTGCCAGCAGCTGGACAGGGGACACTCAGCCCCAGCATTTT. It encodes CASSWTGDTQPQHF. Using reference TRBV5-5 and TRBJ1-5 for the parts outside the CDR3, the full variable domain is DAGVTQSPTHLIKTRGQQVTLRCSPISGHKSVSWYQQVLGQGPQFIFQYYEKEERGRGNFPDRFSARQFPNYSSELNVNALLLGDSALYLCASSWTGDTQPQHFGDGTRLSIL.

The chain is built from TRBV18 and TRBJ1-6, with a tentative D call TRBD1 (6 bases). Trimming shortened V by 5 bases and J by 10 bases, and 21 bases separated the two germline ends. The CDR3 is made up of 16 amino acids. The germline CDR1 and CDR2 sequences are KGHSH and LQKENI. In DNA form, the CDR3 reads TGTGCCAGCTCAACTTCTGACAGGCGCCCGGGGTCACCCCTCCACTTT. This codes for CASSTSDRRPGSPLHF.

The chain joins TRBV12-3 or TRBV12-4 to TRBJ1-5, with no clear D. Trimming left V 3 bases short and J 1 base short, with 4 bases between. This CDR3 spans 13 amino acids. CDR3 nucleotide sequence: TGTGCCAGCAGTTTTGAGAGCAATCAGCCCCAGCATTTT. Amino acids: CASSFESNQPQHF.

The V gene is TRBV28, the J gene TRBJ2-3; no firm D call. The CDR3 length is 13 residues. The ends were cut back, 2 bases at V and 8 bases at J, with 11 bases in the middle. Germline-derived CDR1 and CDR2 are MDHEN and SYDVKM. The CDR3 DNA sequence: TGTGCCAGCAGTTTAGCGAGCCCGGGTACGCAGTATTTT. It yields the protein CASSLASPGTQYF.

The V call is TRBV18, the J call TRBJ1-4; 8 bases map to TRBD1. This CDR3 spans 16 amino acids. Germline V gene data show CDR1 as KGHSH and CDR2 as LQKENI. The J segment lost 4 bases and the V segment lost 6 bases, leaving 10 bases of the junction unmatched. The CDR3 bases are TGTGCCAGCTCGCAGGAGACAGGGGTCATTAATGAAAAACTGTTTTTT. This sequence encodes CASSQETGVINEKLFF.

The CDR3 DNA sequence: TGCGCCAGCAGCCAATATAGGGGTCTTACCTACGAGCAGTACTTC. Protein: CASSQYRGLTYEQYF. This chain joins TRBV4-1 and TRBJ2-7; tentatively, D is TRBD1 (5 bases). Germline V CDR1 and CDR2: MGHRA, YSYEKL. The CDR3 is 15 amino acids. Trimming left V 2 bases short and J 2 bases short, with 13 bases between.

The J gene is TRBJ1-4, the V gene TRBV19, with 10 positions matching TRBD1. After removal of 4 bases from V and 8 bases from J, the junction contained 16 bases not matched to a gene. The CDR3 has 18 residues. From germline, CDR1 is LNHDA and CDR2 SQIVND (reference sequence). CDR3 DNA sequence: TGTGCCAGTAGTACTCCCCGGGACAGGGGCCGCGGGCAAGAAAAACTGTTTTTT. Amino acid sequence: CASSTPRDRGRGQEKLFF.

V gene TRBV27 combines with J gene TRBJ2-1, with TRBD2 identical over 14 bases. Germline-derived CDR1 and CDR2 are MNHEY and SMNVEV (reference sequence). The CDR3 length is 19 residues. The V and J ends lost 6 bases and 5 bases, in that order; junction bases with no gene match: 15. CDR3 in DNA: TGTGCCAGCAGATCTATTTCGGGACTAGCGGGAGTAACCCACAATGAGCAGTTCTTC. It yields the protein CASRSISGLAGVTHNEQFF.

The V gene is TRBV6-2 or TRBV6-3, the J gene TRBJ2-5; 9 bases match TRBD1. Trimming removed 2 bases from V and 4 bases from J; junction bases left unmatched: 2. The CDR3 runs to 14 residues. From germline, CDR1 is MNHEY and CDR2 SVGEGT. This CDR3 is CASSYGTGLETQYF. CDR3 coding DNA: TGTGCCAGCAGTTACGGGACAGGGTTAGAGACCCAGTACTTC.

V gene TRBV7-2 combines with J gene TRBJ2-7, with D maybe TRBD1 (5 bases). V lost 1 base to trimming and J lost 3 bases, with 22 bases between them. The CDR3 totals 18 residues. The germline V gene has CDR1 SGHTA and CDR2 FQGNSA. This CDR3 is CASSLVSVTANLIYEQYF. Here the CDR3 DNA reads TGTGCCAGCAGCTTAGTTTCCGTGACAGCGAATCTCATCTACGAGCAGTACTTC.

This chain joins TRBV5-1 and TRBJ2-1, with 8 bases matching TRBD1. Per germline, CDR1 SGHRS and CDR2 YFSETQ. The CDR3 length is 19 residues. V gave up 4 bases and J gave up 0 bases; unmatched junction bases: 15. The CDR3 protein is CASSPPSIIQGDSYNEQFF. The CDR3 nucleotides read TGCGCCAGCAGCCCCCCATCAATAATACAGGGGGACTCCTACAATGAGCAGTTCTTC.

The chain employs TRBV28 and TRBJ2-7; D is perhaps TRBD1 (6 bases). The CDR3 has 20 residues. Germline values: CDR1 MDHEN, CDR2 SYDVKM. V shed 3 bases and J shed 0 bases, with 27 bases lying between them. This CDR3 reads CASSFRPADSTPRSSYEQYF. The CDR3 coding sequence is TGTGCCAGCAGTTTCCGCCCGGCGGACAGTACGCCGAGGAGCTCCTACGAGCAGTACTTC.

The genes are TRBV14 and TRBJ2-7; TRBD2 might be the D (6 bases). Germline CDR1 SGHDN, CDR2 FVKESK. The CDR3 is 14 amino acids. The V gene lost 4 bases and the J gene lost 3 bases, with 13 bases spanning the gap. The CDR3 here is CASSRELGLYEQYF. As DNA, the CDR3 is TGTGCCAGCAGCCGAGAACTGGGACTCTACGAGCAGTACTTC.

V usage is TRBV28 and J usage is TRBJ2-3; possible D gene TRBD1, 6 bases. This CDR3 has 15 residues. V dropped 6 bases and J dropped 1 base, with 14 bases sitting between them. Germline-derived CDR1 and CDR2 are MDHEN and SYDVKM. As DNA, the CDR3 is TGTGCCAGCAGAGCACAGGGTTTCCGCACAGATACGCAGTATTTT. This encodes CASRAQGFRTDTQYF.

This clone was found many times. The chain recombines TRBV18 with TRBJ1-2, with D maybe TRBD1 (6 bases). The CDR3 extends over 16 amino acids. Germline loops: CDR1 KGHSH, CDR2 LQKENI. The V and J ends lost 1 base and 4 bases respectively, with 16 bases between them. The CDR3 sequence: CASSPQTGFGGYGYTF. CDR3 DNA sequence: TGTGCCAGCTCACCACAAACAGGGTTTGGGGGCTATGGCTACACCTTC.

The genes are TRBV6-5 and TRBJ1-4; D call uncertain. The CDR3 loop spans 14 amino acids. Germline assignment: CDR1 MNHEY and CDR2 SVGAGI. Trimming stripped 0 bases from V and 8 bases from J, with 10 bases between. CDR3 protein: CASSYSTGGEKLFF. DNA for the CDR3: TGTGCCAGCAGTTACTCGACGGGAGGGGAAAAACTGTTTTTT.

The chain is built from TRBV10-3 and TRBJ2-7; 7 nucleotides line up with TRBD1. The V segment lost 5 bases and the J segment 6 bases; nucleotides outside the gene matches: 10. Germline V gives CDR1 ENHRY, CDR2 SYGVKD. This CDR3 has 14 amino acids. As DNA, the CDR3 is TGTGCCATCAGTAGTGGACAGGCCCTGAGCGAGCAGTACTTC. It encodes CAISSGQALSEQYF.

The genes are TRBV6-5 and TRBJ2-7; 9 positions agree with TRBD2. Germline V gene sequence: CDR1 MNHEY, CDR2 SVGAGI. CDR3 length: 16 residues. The V and J ends lost 2 bases and 0 bases, in that order; junction bases with no gene match: 5. The CDR3 nucleotides are TGTGCCAGCAGTTACGGTCCGGGACTAGCCTCCTACGAGCAGTACTTC. This encodes CASSYGPGLASYEQYF.

The genes are TRBV10-3 and TRBJ1-6; D is ambiguous. The V end was cut by 0 bases, the J end by 5 bases, with 14 bases between. This CDR3 is 17 amino acids long. Germline CDR1 and CDR2: ENHRY and SYGVKD. The CDR3: CAISESAGHGNNSPLHF. The CDR3 nucleotides read TGTGCCATCAGTGAGTCGGCAGGTCATGGCAATAATTCACCCCTCCACTTT.

The chain joins TRBV29-1 to TRBJ2-1; D is perhaps TRBD2 (6 bases). The V gene lost 7 bases and the J gene lost 2 bases, with 15 bases spanning the gap. The CDR3 is made up of 14 amino acids. Germline-derived CDR1 and CDR2 are SQVTM and ANQGSEA. The CDR3 DNA follows: TGCAGCGGCCAAACTAGCACCACCTACAATGAGCAGTTCTTC. Amino acid sequence: CSGQTSTTYNEQFF.

The chain joins TRBV5-1 to TRBJ2-7; 9 nucleotides agree with TRBD1. V gave up 4 bases and J gave up 3 bases; unmatched junction bases: 11. Germline CDR1 and CDR2: SGHRS and YFSETQ. The CDR3 runs to 16 residues. The CDR3 coding sequence is TGCGCCAGCAGCAGAAAAACAGGGGGCTTTGACTACGAGCAGTACTTC. Protein product: CASSRKTGGFDYEQYF.

The V call is TRBV2, the J call TRBJ2-7; TRBD2 matches at 7 bases. Germline lookup yields CDR1 SNHLY and CDR2 FYNNEI. The CDR3 consists of 14 residues. The V gene end was trimmed by 7 bases and the J gene end by 2 bases; junction bases not matched to a gene: 8. CDR3 protein: CASIYLRGTYEQYF. In nucleotides, the CDR3 is TGTGCCAGCATCTATCTGCGGGGGACCTACGAGCAGTACTTC.

The J gene is TRBJ2-3, the V gene TRBV6-1, with D unresolved. The CDR3 has 13 residues. Germline values: CDR1 MNHNS, CDR2 SASEGT. V lost 3 bases and J 0 bases, leaving 4 bases between the germline ends. CDR3 sequence reads: CASSDPSTDTQYF. The CDR3 region has the DNA TGTGCCAGCAGTGACCCTAGCACAGATACGCAGTATTTT.

This chain uses TRBV18 with TRBJ1-1, with 7 bases fitting TRBD1. J gave up 0 bases and V 6 bases, and 4 bases lay outside the gene matches. The CDR3 loop spans 14 amino acids. Germline CDR1 is KGHSH and CDR2 is LQKENI. CDR3 nucleotides: TGTGCCAGCTCCTGGGACAGCATGAACACTGAAGCTTTCTTT. Its protein is CASSWDSMNTEAFF. Full variable domain (missing parts from reference TRBV18 and TRBJ1-1): NAGVMQNPRHLVRRRGQEARLRCSPMKGHSHVYWYRQLPEEGLKFMVYLQKENIIDESGMPKERFSAEFPKEGPSILRIQQVVRGDSAAYFCASSWDSMNTEAFFGQGTRLTVV.

The chain links TRBV4-3 to TRBJ2-3, with 8 bases that match TRBD2. The CDR3 spans 14 residues. Losses at the gene ends were 4 bases for V and 1 base for J; bases not matched to a gene: 1. The germline gives CDR1 LGHNA, CDR2 YSLEER. In DNA, the CDR3 is TGCGCCAGCAGCCTGCGGGAGGGCACAGATACGCAGTATTTT. Translating gives CASSLREGTDTQYF.